The T cell receptor beta chain described here comes from a study of PD-1 blockade in classical Hodgkin lymphoma. Turning to the study itself: Nivolumab was given intravenously to patients at 3 mg/kg every 2 weeks.

The time point here: cycle 4 day 1 (C4D1), after less than 7 weeks of nivolumab. Every patient was affected by relapse after autologous stem cell transplantation, while exposure to brentuximab vedotin was not uniform. Purified CD4+ T cells were obtained from thawed PBMCs through magnetic negative selection. The assay was immunoSEQ multiplex PCR, and TCRdb's table has in-frame clones only and misses some. This table holds approximately 29,000 clones, roughly 80% found once. Of note for this clone: Its antigen is still unknown.

Study findings and constraints: The repertoire differences lack a defined cause, possibly disease activity or prior therapy.

This receptor was identified in a human donor with classical Hodgkin lymphoma. Sequencing used CD4+ T cells from blood, obtained before the fourth cycle of nivolumab.

The CDR3 bases are TGCGCCAGCAGCCGATCCCCTCGGGGGGCCGGTGAGACCCAGTACTTC. Translation gives CASSRSPRGAGETQYF. This rearrangement joins TRBV5-1 to TRBJ2-5; maybe TRBD2 (7 bases). The CDR3 has 16 amino acids. Germline V gene lookup returns CDR1 SGHRS and CDR2 YFSETQ. V lost 4 bases, J lost 5 bases, and 21 bases lay in between.